A single T cell receptor beta chain is shown here with its context. The entry originates in a study of blood T cell repertoires in COVID-19. Across the study: COVID-19 samples from acute and convalescent phases originated in the United States, Italy and Spain.

The V gene end was trimmed by 4 bases and the J gene end by 10 bases; junction bases not matched to a gene: 7. Germline V lookup: CDR1 SGHRS, CDR2 YFSETQ. This CDR3 comprises 14 residues. The assay was immunoSEQ multiplex PCR, and TCRdb's table has in-frame clones only and misses some. The table has fewer than 300,000 clones, over 70% seen once. The clonotype was recovered from a human donor in a cohort sampled during active COVID-19. The specimen was peripheral blood. This rearrangement joins TRBV5-1 to TRBJ1-6; TRBD1 aligns across 8 bases. This chain's CDR3 is CASSPGQGGSPLHF. CDR3 nucleotides: TGCGCCAGCAGCCCCGGACAGGGCGGATCACCCCTCCACTTT.